The source of this TCR beta chain is a study of cytomegalovirus exposure and HLA in healthy donors. Findings and limits, study-wide: Overall, roughly 160 TCR beta chains were annotated as cytomegalovirus-associated.

Turning to this clone: Its target is not known.

Primers: 60 Vbeta forward and 13 Jbeta reverse. TCRdb's copy holds only in-frame clones and misses some; the assay was immunoSEQ multiplex PCR. The sample records tens of thousands of clones, about 80% being singletons. V was shortened by 2 bases and J by 2 bases, with 10 bases between the two germline ends. Germline CDR1 GTSNPN, CDR2 SVGIG (reference sequence). The CDR3 covers 13 residues. The sequencing input was PBMCs. The sequence was collected from a human donor in good health. The chain carries TRBV30 and TRBJ2-7; possibly TRBD1 for D (5 bases). CDR3 bases: TGTGCCTGGAGTACCGGCAGGGCCTACGAGCAGTACTTC. Translation: CAWSTGRAYEQYF.